The following is a T cell receptor (beta chain) sequence with its context. Clones were sequenced by immunoSEQ multiplex PCR, and TCRdb holds only the in-frame ones, with some missing. The data show tens of thousands of clones, roughly 90% seen once. This sample is part of a study of T cell changes during pregnancy in multiple sclerosis. Trimming left V 3 bases short and J 3 bases short, with 12 bases between. Germline V gene sequence: CDR1 LNHNV, CDR2 YYDKDF (reference sequence). The CDR3 is 15 amino acids. The chain is built from TRBV15 and TRBJ2-1, with D perhaps TRBD2 (5 bases). The receptor was isolated from a female donor in good health, enrolled as a control in a pregnancy study. Sequenced here: peripheral blood, sampled in the first trimester of pregnancy. CDR3 in amino acids: CATSSKSGFYNEQFF. The CDR3 DNA reads as TGTGCCACCAGCAGCAAGAGCGGCTTCTACAATGAGCAGTTCTTC.